This note documents a single T cell receptor beta chain sequence. Its target is unknown. The sample is drawn from a study of cytomegalovirus exposure and HLA in healthy donors. Study background: Samples from HLA-typed donors yielded some 85 million unique TCRs in an early data release. General study points: There were 164 TCR beta chains listed as cytomegalovirus-associated.

The germline V gene has CDR1 LGHNT and CDR2 FRNRAP. With 5 bases clipped from V and 5 bases from J, the junction kept 7 bases outside the gene matches. The CDR3 sequence is 15 residues long. Primers: 60 Vbeta forward and 13 Jbeta reverse. Using immunoSEQ multiplex PCR, the repertoire was profiled, and TCRdb retains in-frame clones only, with some absent. Its clone listing holds 150,000 to 200,000 clones. Source material: PBMCs. The chain employs TRBV12-5 and TRBJ1-5; TRBD1 matches 9 bases. This receptor was obtained from a woman aged 60 to 75 in good health and CMV-seronegative. CDR3 in DNA: TGTGCTAGTGGTCACGGGACAGGGAACTATCAGCCCCAGCATTTT. Translating it yields CASGHGTGNYQPQHF. Supplemented by reference TRBV12-5 and TRBJ1-5, the full variable domain reads DARVTQTPRHKVTEMGQEVTMRCQPILGHNTVFWYRQTMMQGLELLAYFRNRAPLDDSGMPKDRFSAEMPDATLATLKIQPSEPRDSAVYFCASGHGTGNYQPQHFGDGTRLSIL.